Shown below are 21 T cell receptor beta chains from a single sample sequenced in a study of early T cells in non-severe SARS-CoV-2 infection. TCRdb re-derived calls from the 5' RACE reads in MiXCR, one entry per CDR3 protein. The sample holds fewer than 120,000 distinct CDR3 sequences; roughly 13% are singletons and the top ten take about 4%. Sequenced material: whole blood, taken at baseline. These receptor sequences come from an adult who was a healthcare worker with PCR-confirmed SARS-CoV-2 infection or an uninfected control (not recorded which).

This chain uses TRBV9 with TRBJ2-3, with D uncertain. CDR1 and CDR2 (germline): SGDLS, YYNGEE. The V gene lost 4 bases and the J gene lost 2 bases, with 17 bases spanning the gap. The CDR3 totals 16 residues. The CDR3 loop is CASSPSFAENTDTQYF. The CDR3 coding sequence is TGTGCCAGCAGCCCCTCCTTTGCGGAGAACACAGATACGCAGTATTTT.

The chain joins TRBV5-1 to TRBJ2-7; the D call may be TRBD1 or TRBD2 (6 bases each). Germline V gene sequence: CDR1 SGHRS, CDR2 YFSETQ. The ends were cut back, 0 bases at V and 6 bases at J, with 10 bases in the middle. This CDR3 contains 13 residues. CDR3 nucleotide sequence: TGCGCCAGCAGCTTGGAGGGGGGAGCCGAGCAGTACTTC. It translates to CASSLEGGAEQYF. Complete variable domain (other parts from reference TRBV5-1 and TRBJ2-7): KAGVTQTPRYLIKTRGQQVTLSCSPISGHRSVSWYQQTPGQGLQFLFEYFSETQRNKGNFPGRFSGRQFSNSRSEMNVSTLELGDSALYLCASSLEGGAEQYFGPGTRLTVT.

The V call is TRBV2, the J call TRBJ1-1; D not certain. Germline CDR1 SNHLY, CDR2 FYNNEI. The germline V and J ends were trimmed by 6 bases and 5 bases, with 16 bases remaining between them. The CDR3 has 14 residues. The CDR3 is CASRPDGRRTEAFF. CDR3 DNA: TGTGCCAGCAGGCCCGATGGGAGGAGGACTGAAGCTTTCTTT.

In this sample, this clonotype turned up a few times. V gene TRBV3-1 combines with J gene TRBJ2-7; 8 nucleotides agree with TRBD1. Unmatched junction bases numbered 7, after V lost 6 bases and J lost 0 bases. The CDR3 is 15 amino acids. Germline CDR1 reads LGHDT; CDR2 reads YNNKEL (reference sequence). DNA of the CDR3: TGTGCCAGCAGACGAAACAGGGGGAACTCCTACGAGCAGTACTTC. It is translated as CASRRNRGNSYEQYF.

The chain recombines TRBV5-1 with TRBJ2-7, with TRBD1 identical over 9 bases. There are 17 residues in the CDR3. Looked up from germline, CDR1 is SGHRS and CDR2 is YFSETQ. J gave up 0 bases and V 0 bases, and 7 bases lay outside the gene matches. The CDR3 nucleotides are TGCGCCAGCAGCTTGGGATCCGGGACAGGGCTCTCCTACGAGCAGTACTTC. It translates to CASSLGSGTGLSYEQYF.

In its sample, this clonotype was seen a few times. The rearrangement links TRBV19 to TRBJ2-7; D may be TRBD1 (5 bases). CDR3 length: 16 residues. The V gene lost 5 bases and the J gene lost 0 bases, with 17 bases spanning the gap. The V gene's germline CDR1 is LNHDA and CDR2 SQIVND (reference sequence). CDR3 bases: TGTGCCAGTAGTGCCCTAAGGGGTACCAACTCCTACGAGCAGTACTTC. It yields the protein CASSALRGTNSYEQYF.

This rearrangement joins TRBV5-1 to TRBJ2-7; maybe TRBD1 (6 bases). The CDR3 has 14 amino acids. Trimming shortened V by 0 bases and J by 3 bases, and 10 bases separated the two germline ends. Germline V lookup: CDR1 SGHRS, CDR2 YFSETQ. The CDR3 spells CASSLGDNFYEQYF. The CDR3 bases are TGCGCCAGCAGCTTGGGGGACAATTTCTACGAGCAGTACTTC. The full variable domain, in which reference TRBV5-1 and TRBJ2-7 provide the parts outside the CDR3, is KAGVTQTPRYLIKTRGQQVTLSCSPISGHRSVSWYQQTPGQGLQFLFEYFSETQRNKGNFPGRFSGRQFSNSRSEMNVSTLELGDSALYLCASSLGDNFYEQYFGPGTRLTVT.

This clonotype has only a few counts. The rearrangement links TRBV3-1 to TRBJ1-2; 9 nucleotides agree with TRBD1. The CDR3 covers 15 residues. Germline-derived CDR1 and CDR2 are LGHDT and YNNKEL (reference sequence). J gave up 4 bases and V 1 base, and 4 bases lay outside the gene matches. This CDR3 reads CASSQGTGEIYGYTF. The DNA for the CDR3 is TGTGCCAGCAGCCAAGGGACAGGGGAGATCTATGGCTACACCTTC.

DNA for the CDR3: TGTGCCACGGGGGGGCCACCAGATACGCAGTATTTT. The encoded protein is CATGGPPDTQYF. The J gene is TRBJ2-3, the V gene TRBV27, with 8 positions matching TRBD2. Germline values: CDR1 MNHEY, CDR2 SMNVEV (reference sequence). CDR3 length: 12 residues. J was trimmed by 4 bases and V by 10 bases; bases with no gene match: 4.

The V and J genes are TRBV27 and TRBJ2-3; D is unresolved. Germline CDR1 and CDR2: MNHEY and SMNVEV (reference sequence). Between the trimmed V and J ends, which lost 3 bases and 1 base, there was a span of 8 bases. CDR3 size: 14 residues. This chain's CDR3 is CASSFSFCTDTQYF. CDR3 bases: TGTGCCAGCAGTTTTTCGTTTTGCACAGATACGCAGTATTTT.

The table lists this clonotype with a few counts. The chain is built from TRBV3-1 and TRBJ2-7; D gene unclear. The germline gives CDR1 LGHDT, CDR2 YNNKEL (reference sequence). The V end lost 0 bases, the J end lost 2 bases, and 11 bases lay between the germline ends. The CDR3 is 15 residues long. The CDR3 spells CASSQDPTATYEQYF. The CDR3 DNA sequence: TGTGCCAGCAGCCAAGACCCGACGGCTACCTACGAGCAGTACTTC.

This clonotype has a count of ten or more. This chain uses TRBV12-3 or TRBV12-4 with TRBJ1-6; D possibly corresponds to TRBD1 (5 bases). This CDR3 spans 13 amino acids. Between the trimmed V and J ends, which lost 0 bases and 8 bases, there was a span of 5 bases. The CDR3 DNA is TGTGCCAGCAGTTTAGCAGGGGATTCACCCCTCCACTTT. Amino acid sequence: CASSLAGDSPLHF.

A few counts support this clonotype. Here the CDR3 reads CASSQVTQASPLHF. In DNA, the CDR3 is TGTGCCAGCAGCCAAGTAACACAGGCTTCACCCCTCCACTTT. J is TRBJ1-6 and V is TRBV3-1; a weak D match, TRBD1 (5 bases). The CDR3 spans 14 residues. V was pared by 1 base and J by 9 bases, with 10 bases between. CDR1 is LGHDT and CDR2 is YNNKEL in the germline V gene (reference sequence). Supplemented by reference TRBV3-1 and TRBJ1-6, the full variable domain reads DTAVSQTPKYLVTQMGNDKSIKCEQNLGHDTMYWYKQDSKKFLKIMFSYNNKELIINETVPNRFSPKSPDKAHLNLHINSLELGDSAVYFCASSQVTQASPLHFGNGTRLTVT.

Only one count was recorded for this clonotype. The chain uses TRBV7-6 and TRBJ2-5; 8 nucleotides line up with TRBD2. V was pared by 5 bases and J by 3 bases, with 11 bases of the junction left unmatched. Germline CDR1 SGHVS, CDR2 FNYEAQ. CDR3 length: 16 residues. CDR3: CASSPHLGREEETQYF. The CDR3 nucleotides are TGTGCCAGCAGCCCCCACCTGGGGCGGGAGGAAGAGACCCAGTACTTC.

The chain carries TRBV12-3 or TRBV12-4 and TRBJ1-4; D gene ambiguous. The ends were cut back, 7 bases at V and 4 bases at J, with 16 bases in the middle. The CDR3 length is 15 residues. Here the CDR3 DNA reads TGTGCCAGCACTTCAATTGGCCGGAGTAATGAAAAACTGTTTTTT. Translating it yields CASTSIGRSNEKLFF.

The chain employs TRBV20-1 and TRBJ2-3, with D possibly matching TRBD1 (6 bases). Germline loops: CDR1 DFQATT, CDR2 SNEGSKA (reference sequence). This CDR3 region has 14 residues. V lost 5 bases to trimming and J lost 1 base, with 13 bases between them. In DNA, the CDR3 is TGCAGTGCTCAATTGGGGGCTGGCACAGATACGCAGTATTTT. The encoded protein is CSAQLGAGTDTQYF.

This clonotype was counted between two and nine times. The J gene is TRBJ1-1, the V gene TRBV29-1; D uncertain. In germline, CDR1 is SQVTM, CDR2 ANQGSEA. Trimming removed 8 bases from V and 5 bases from J, with 12 bases in between. CDR3 size: 11 residues. CDR3 region: CSIPLGTEAFF. The CDR3 region has the DNA TGCAGCATCCCCCTCGGGACTGAAGCTTTCTTT.

The table lists this clonotype with a count of one. The gene calls are TRBV6-2 or TRBV6-3 and TRBJ1-1; unclear D gene. This CDR3 has 12 amino acids. The V gene's germline CDR1 is MNHEY and CDR2 SVGEGT. The ends were cut back, 2 bases at V and 11 bases at J, with 12 bases in the middle. The CDR3 sequence is CASSYSHKNAFF. The CDR3 coding sequence is TGTGCCAGCAGTTACAGCCACAAGAACGCTTTCTTT.

The chain couples TRBV2 to TRBJ1-5; D possibly corresponds to TRBD1 (6 bases). V gave up 9 bases and J gave up 6 bases, with 18 bases separating them. This CDR3 is 14 amino acids long. CDR1 and CDR2 from the germline V gene are SNHLY and FYNNEI. The CDR3 region is CASCKGVSRQPQHF. In DNA form, the CDR3 reads TGTGCCAGTTGCAAGGGGGTATCTCGTCAGCCCCAGCATTTT.

This clonotype has a handful of counts. This sequence joins TRBV7-9 and TRBJ1-2; 7 nucleotides line up with TRBD1. Germline V gene sequence: CDR1 SEHNR, CDR2 FQNEAQ (reference sequence). The V segment lost 1 base and the J segment 7 bases; nucleotides outside the gene matches: 18. The CDR3 extends over 18 amino acids. In DNA, the CDR3 is TGTGCCAGCAGCTTAGGGCACGGGACAGAGCCCCCCCCCCGTGGCTACACCTTC. This translates into CASSLGHGTEPPPRGYTF.

The CDR3 spells CASSLSGGIKALHF. The DNA for the CDR3 is TGTGCCAGCAGTTTATCGGGTGGCATAAAGGCCCTCCACTTT. The rearrangement uses TRBV12-3 or TRBV12-4 and TRBJ1-6; D unclear. The CDR3 is 14 amino acids. The ends were cut back, 2 bases at V and 14 bases at J, with 16 bases in the middle.